This entry lists 7 T cell receptor beta chains sequenced from one sample in a study of shared clonotypes between healthy human individuals. Clones were read by immunoSEQ multiplex PCR, and TCRdb kept only the in-frame ones, dropping some. The data show about 2.3 million clones, around 92% seen once. Sequenced input: naive CD4+ T cells from PBMCs. Subset defined: CD45RA+ positively selected. The receptors here all came from a man aged 18 to 35 in good health. Some clones in this sample may be carry-over from other donors' samples.

The chain uses TRBV15 and TRBJ2-7; D is unclear. V was cut by 3 bases and J by 0 bases, with 9 bases left in between. The CDR3 length is 14 residues. The germline gives CDR1 LNHNV, CDR2 YYDKDF (reference sequence). The CDR3 DNA reads as TGTGCCACCAGCAGTCCCAGCAACTCCTACGAGCAGTACTTC. This sequence encodes CATSSPSNSYEQYF.

V usage is TRBV2 and J usage is TRBJ2-1; 9 bases map to TRBD2. V trimming: 7 bases; J trimming: 8 bases; junction bases outside the gene matches: 6. Per germline, CDR1 SNHLY and CDR2 FYNNEI. CDR3 length equals 13 residues. The CDR3 region is CASTGTSTDEQFF. The CDR3 DNA reads TGTGCCAGCACCGGGACTAGCACCGATGAGCAGTTCTTC.

The rearrangement links TRBV7-9 to TRBJ2-7; 7 positions agree with TRBD2. The CDR3 sequence is 12 residues long. Germline values: CDR1 SEHNR, CDR2 FQNEAQ (reference sequence). Germline trimming cut 6 bases from V and 5 bases from J; bases unmatched to any gene: 4. The CDR3, as DNA: TGTGCCAGCAGGAATCGGGGGGACGAGCAGTACTTC. Its protein product is CASRNRGDEQYF.

J is TRBJ2-2 and V is TRBV10-3; no definite D call. Trimming took off 6 bases at V and 4 bases at J, with 12 bases between the two ends. Looked up from germline, CDR1 is ENHRY and CDR2 is SYGVKD. The CDR3 has 14 residues. The CDR3 region is CAISRQIATGELFF. CDR3 bases: TGTGCCATCAGCCGACAAATAGCCACCGGGGAGCTGTTTTTT.

CDR3: CSVGGLRESTEAFF. CDR3 bases: TGCAGCGTCGGGGGGCTGAGGGAGAGCACTGAAGCTTTCTTT. The chain employs TRBV29-1 and TRBJ1-1; a possible D gene is TRBD1 (6 bases). V was pared by 6 bases and J by 4 bases, with 18 bases between. This CDR3 has 14 amino acids. Looked up from germline, CDR1 is SQVTM and CDR2 is ANQGSEA.

CDR3 in amino acids: CASSPRDSGIRNIQYF. The CDR3 nucleotides read TGTGCCAGCAGCCCAAGGGACTCCGGAATACGAAACATTCAGTACTTC. V is TRBV13 and J is TRBJ2-4, with D possibly matching TRBD2 (6 bases). CDR1 and CDR2 from the germline V gene are PRHDT and FYEKMQ (reference sequence). This CDR3 region has 16 residues. V lost 5 bases, J lost 6 bases, and 20 bases lay in between.

The chain carries TRBV6-1 and TRBJ1-1, with 8 bases aligning to TRBD1. There are 14 residues in the CDR3. CDR1 is MNHNS and CDR2 is SASEGT in the germline V gene. With 6 bases clipped from V and 1 base from J, the junction kept 4 bases outside the gene matches. The CDR3, as DNA: TGTGCCAGCAGCCCACAGGGGGGGAACACTGAAGCTTTCTTT. Its protein is CASSPQGGNTEAFF.